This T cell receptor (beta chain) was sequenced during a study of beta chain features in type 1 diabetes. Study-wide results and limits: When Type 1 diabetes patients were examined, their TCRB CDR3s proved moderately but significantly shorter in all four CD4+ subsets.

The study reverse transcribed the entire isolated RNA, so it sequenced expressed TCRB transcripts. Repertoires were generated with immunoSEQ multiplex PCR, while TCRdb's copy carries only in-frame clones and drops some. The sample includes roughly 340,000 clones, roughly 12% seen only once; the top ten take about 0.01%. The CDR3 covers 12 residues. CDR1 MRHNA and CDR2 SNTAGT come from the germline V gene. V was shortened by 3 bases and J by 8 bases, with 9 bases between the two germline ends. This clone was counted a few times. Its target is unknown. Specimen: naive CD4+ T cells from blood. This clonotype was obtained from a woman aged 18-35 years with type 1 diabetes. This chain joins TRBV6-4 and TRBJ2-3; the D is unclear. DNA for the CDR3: TGTGCCAGCAGTGAACAGTCTGGTACGCAGTATTTT. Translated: CASSEQSGTQYF.